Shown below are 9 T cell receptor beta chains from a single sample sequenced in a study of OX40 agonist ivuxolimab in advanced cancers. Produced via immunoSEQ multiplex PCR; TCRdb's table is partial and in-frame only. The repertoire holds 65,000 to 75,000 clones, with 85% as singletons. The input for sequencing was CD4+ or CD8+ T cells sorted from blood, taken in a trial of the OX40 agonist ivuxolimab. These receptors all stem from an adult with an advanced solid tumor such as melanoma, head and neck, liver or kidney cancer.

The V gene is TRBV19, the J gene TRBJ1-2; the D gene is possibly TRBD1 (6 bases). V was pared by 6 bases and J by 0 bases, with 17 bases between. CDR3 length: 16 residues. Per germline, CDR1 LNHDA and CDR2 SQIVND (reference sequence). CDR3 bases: TGTGCCAGTAGGGAATGGGGGACATCAGCTAACTATGGCTACACCTTC. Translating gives CASREWGTSANYGYTF.

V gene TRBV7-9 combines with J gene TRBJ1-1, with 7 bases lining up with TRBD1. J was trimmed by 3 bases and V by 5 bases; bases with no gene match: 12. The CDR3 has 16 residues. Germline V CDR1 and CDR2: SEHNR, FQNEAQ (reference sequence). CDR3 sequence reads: CASSPLRGRRDTEAFF. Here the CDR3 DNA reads TGTGCCAGCAGCCCTCTCAGGGGGAGGAGAGACACTGAAGCTTTCTTT.

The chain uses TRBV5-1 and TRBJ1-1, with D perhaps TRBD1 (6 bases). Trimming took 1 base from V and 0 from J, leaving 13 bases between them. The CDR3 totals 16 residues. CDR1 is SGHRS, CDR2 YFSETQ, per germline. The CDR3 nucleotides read TGCGCCAGCAGCTTGTCACCAGGGGTAATGAACACTGAAGCTTTCTTT. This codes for CASSLSPGVMNTEAFF. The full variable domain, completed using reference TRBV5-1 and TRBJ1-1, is KAGVTQTPRYLIKTRGQQVTLSCSPISGHRSVSWYQQTPGQGLQFLFEYFSETQRNKGNFPGRFSGRQFSNSRSEMNVSTLELGDSALYLCASSLSPGVMNTEAFFGQGTRLTVV.

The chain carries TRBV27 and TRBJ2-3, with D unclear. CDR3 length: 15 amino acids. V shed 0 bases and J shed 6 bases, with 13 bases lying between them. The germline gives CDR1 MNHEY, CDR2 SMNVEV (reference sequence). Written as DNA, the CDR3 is TGTGCCAGCAGTTTATCGTGGGTGGACGTGGATACGCAGTATTTT. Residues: CASSLSWVDVDTQYF.

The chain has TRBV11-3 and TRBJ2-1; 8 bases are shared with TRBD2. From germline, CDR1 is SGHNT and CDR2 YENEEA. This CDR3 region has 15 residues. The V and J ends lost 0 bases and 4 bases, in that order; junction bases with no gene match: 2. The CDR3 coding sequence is TGTGCCAGCAGCTTAGAGGGGACTAGGTACAATGAGCAGTTCTTC. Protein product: CASSLEGTRYNEQFF. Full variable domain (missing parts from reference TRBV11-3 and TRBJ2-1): EAGVVQSPRYKIIEKKQPVAFWCNPISGHNTLYWYLQNLGQGPELLIRYENEEAVDDSQLPKDRFSAERLKGVDSTLKIQPAELGDSAVYLCASSLEGTRYNEQFFGPGTRLTVL.

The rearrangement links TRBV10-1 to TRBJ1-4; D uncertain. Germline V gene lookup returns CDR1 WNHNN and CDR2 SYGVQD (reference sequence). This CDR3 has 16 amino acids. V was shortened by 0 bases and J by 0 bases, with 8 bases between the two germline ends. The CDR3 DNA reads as TGCGCCAGCAGTGAGTCCCTGGGTGCAACTAATGAAAAACTGTTTTTT. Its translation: CASSESLGATNEKLFF.

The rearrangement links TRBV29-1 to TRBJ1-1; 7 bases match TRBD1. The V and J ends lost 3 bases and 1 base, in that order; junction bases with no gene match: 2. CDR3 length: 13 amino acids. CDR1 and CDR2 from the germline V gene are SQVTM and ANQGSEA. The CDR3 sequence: CSVDRDRNTEAFF. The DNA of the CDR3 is TGCAGCGTTGACCGGGACAGGAACACTGAAGCTTTCTTT.

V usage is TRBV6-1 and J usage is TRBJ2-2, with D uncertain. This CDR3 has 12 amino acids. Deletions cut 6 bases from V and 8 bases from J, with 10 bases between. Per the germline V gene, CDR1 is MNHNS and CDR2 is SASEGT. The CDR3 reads CASRPAGGELFF. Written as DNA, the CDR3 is TGTGCCAGCAGACCTGCAGGTGGGGAGCTGTTTTTT.

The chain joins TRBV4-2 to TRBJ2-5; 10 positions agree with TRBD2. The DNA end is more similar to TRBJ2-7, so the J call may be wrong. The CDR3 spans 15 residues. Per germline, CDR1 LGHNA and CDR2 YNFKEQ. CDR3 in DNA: TGTGCCAGCAGCCCCCAGGGGACTAGCGAGTACGAGCAGTACTTC. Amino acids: CASSPQGTSEYEQYF.